This T cell receptor (beta chain) was sequenced in a study of beta chain features in type 1 diabetes. Study-level background: Across every sample, some 110 million sorted cells were examined in total.

Study results and limitations: Cells with high TCR expression could be over-represented by cDNA sequencing.

Every isolated RNA sample was fully reverse transcribed, so sequencing captured expressed TCRB transcripts. Repertoires were generated with immunoSEQ multiplex PCR, while TCRdb's copy carries only in-frame clones and drops some. This sample yields about 140,000 clones, of which roughly 10% are seen a single time; 0.55% to 0.65% belongs to the top ten. Trimming shortened V by 4 bases and J by 8 bases, and 24 bases separated the two germline ends. The CDR3 is 16 residues long. Germline V CDR1 and CDR2: SNHLY, FYNNEI. As concerns this clone: Antigen: not known.

Sequenced: central memory CD4+ T cells from blood. This rearrangement joins TRBV2 to TRBJ2-7; possible D gene TRBD2, 5 bases. The origin of this receptor is a woman aged 40 to 50 in good health. The CDR3 nucleotides read TGTGCCAGCAGTGCTTCAGGAGGTTGGACCCCTAGCCAGCAGTACTTC. Translation gives CASSASGGWTPSQQYF.